These T cell receptor beta chains were read from a single sample in a study of post-analysis software for immune sequencing data. One entry per CDR3 protein results from TCRdb running MiXCR on the PCR reads. The top ten clones hold roughly an eighth of a sample with about 460,000 distinct CDR3 sequences, around 40% of them seen once. Sequenced sample: blood. These receptors were collected from a girl aged 10 to 17 with multiple sclerosis. Each CDR3 is given with its conserved first and last residue. Fields, in order: D gene, J gene, clone size, V gene, CDR3 protein, CDR3 DNA. D genes are given only for firm matches. Some rows mark clone size as missing; the rest say once, few, many or name a class of expanded clone.

D gene: -
J gene: TRBJ2-7
clone size: -
V gene: TRBV12-3/TRBV12-4
CDR3 protein: CASREGLRYEQYF
CDR3 DNA: TGTGCCAGCAGAGAAGGGTTAAGATACGAGCAGTACTTC

D gene: -
J gene: TRBJ2-7
clone size: few
V gene: TRBV29-1
CDR3 protein: CSVVTLSSYEQYF
CDR3 DNA: TGCAGCGTCGTGACGCTGAGCTCCTACGAGCAGTACTTC

D gene: TRBD2
J gene: TRBJ2-5
clone size: -
V gene: TRBV4-1
CDR3 protein: CASSNLLGGREQYF
CDR3 DNA: TGCGCCAGCAGTAACCTCTTGGGGGGGAGAGAGCAGTACTTC

D gene: TRBD2
J gene: TRBJ2-5
clone size: -
V gene: TRBV5-1
CDR3 protein: CAGSFTSGAQETQYF
CDR3 DNA: TGCGCCGGCAGCTTCACTAGCGGGGCCCAAGAGACCCAGTACTTC

D gene: TRBD2
J gene: TRBJ2-5
clone size: -
V gene: TRBV5-1
CDR3 protein: CASSLEYRTSGPYNEQYF
CDR3 DNA: TGCGCCAGCAGCTTGGAATACCGGACTAGCGGGCCCTACAATGAGCAGTACTTC

D gene: -
J gene: TRBJ1-6
clone size: -
V gene: TRBV5-1
CDR3 protein: CASGSDHNSPLHF
CDR3 DNA: TGCGCCAGCGGGTCAGACCATAATTCACCCCTCCACTTT

D gene: -
J gene: TRBJ2-1
clone size: once
V gene: TRBV12-3/TRBV12-4
CDR3 protein: CTSSMVGDNEQFF
CDR3 DNA: TGTACCAGCAGCATGGTGGGGGACAATGAGCAGTTCTTC

D gene: TRBD2
J gene: TRBJ2-3
clone size: few
V gene: TRBV3-1
CDR3 protein: CASSPREAGADTQYF
CDR3 DNA: TGTGCCAGCAGCCCGCGGGAGGCCGGCGCAGATACGCAGTATTTT

D gene: -
J gene: TRBJ2-5
clone size: few
V gene: TRBV4-3
CDR3 protein: CASSQDRRYQETQYF
CDR3 DNA: TGCGCCAGCAGCCAAGATCGGAGATACCAAGAGACCCAGTACTTC

D gene: TRBD1
J gene: TRBJ2-7
clone size: -
V gene: TRBV7-2
CDR3 protein: CASSLAATGDGEQYF
CDR3 DNA: TGTGCCAGCAGCTTAGCGGCGACAGGGGATGGAGAGCAGTACTTC

D gene: -
J gene: TRBJ2-1
clone size: few
V gene: TRBV28
CDR3 protein: CASSLAMARNEQFF
CDR3 DNA: TGTGCCAGCAGTTTGGCGATGGCTCGTAATGAGCAGTTCTTC

D gene: TRBD2
J gene: TRBJ2-7
clone size: -
V gene: TRBV7-6
CDR3 protein: CASSSTSGNSYEQYF
CDR3 DNA: TGTGCCAGCAGCTCGACTAGCGGCAACTCCTACGAGCAGTACTTC

D gene: -
J gene: TRBJ2-7
clone size: few
V gene: TRBV7-3
CDR3 protein: CASSLTSEGSYEQYF
CDR3 DNA: TGTGCCAGCAGCTTAACGTCGGAGGGCTCCTACGAGCAGTACTTC

D gene: -
J gene: TRBJ2-4
clone size: -
V gene: TRBV19
CDR3 protein: CASSIFGPENIQYF
CDR3 DNA: TGTGCCAGTAGTATATTTGGGCCCGAAAACATTCAGTACTTC

D gene: TRBD1
J gene: TRBJ2-7
clone size: few
V gene: TRBV27
CDR3 protein: CASSPTGQAYEQYF
CDR3 DNA: TGTGCCAGCAGTCCAACGGGACAGGCCTACGAGCAGTACTTC

D gene: TRBD2
J gene: TRBJ2-1
clone size: -
V gene: TRBV29-1
CDR3 protein: CSVEREAYNEQFF
CDR3 DNA: TGCAGCGTAGAGCGGGAGGCTTACAATGAGCAGTTCTTC

D gene: -
J gene: TRBJ2-1
clone size: once
V gene: TRBV7-3
CDR3 protein: CASSYTETRGYNEQFF
CDR3 DNA: TGTGCCAGCAGCTACACCGAGACTAGAGGCTACAATGAGCAGTTCTTC

D gene: -
J gene: TRBJ1-1
clone size: few
V gene: TRBV5-1
CDR3 protein: CASSRGEVNTEAFF
CDR3 DNA: TGCGCCAGCAGCCGGGGGGAAGTGAACACTGAAGCTTTCTTT

D gene: -
J gene: TRBJ1-2
clone size: -
V gene: TRBV3-1
CDR3 protein: CASSQDPPYGYTF
CDR3 DNA: TGTGCCAGCAGCCAAGATCCCCCCTATGGCTACACCTTC

D gene: TRBD1
J gene: TRBJ1-2
clone size: -
V gene: TRBV11-2
CDR3 protein: CASSEDRGANYGYTF
CDR3 DNA: TGTGCCAGCAGTGAAGACAGGGGCGCGAACTATGGCTACACCTTC

D gene: TRBD1
J gene: TRBJ2-7
clone size: -
V gene: TRBV4-1
CDR3 protein: CASSQDPGDRDYEQYF
CDR3 DNA: TGCGCCAGCAGCCAAGATCCGGGGGACAGGGACTACGAGCAGTACTTC

D gene: -
J gene: TRBJ1-2
clone size: -
V gene: TRBV4-2
CDR3 protein: CASSQELGGNYGYTF
CDR3 DNA: TGTGCCAGCAGCCAAGAACTTGGGGGTAACTATGGCTACACCTTC

D gene: TRBD2
J gene: TRBJ2-6
clone size: -
V gene: TRBV7-3
CDR3 protein: CASSSPTSGSSSGANVLTF
CDR3 DNA: TGTGCCAGCAGCTCACCGACTAGCGGGAGCTCCTCTGGGGCCAACGTCCTGACTTTC

D gene: TRBD2
J gene: TRBJ2-1
clone size: few
V gene: TRBV9
CDR3 protein: CASSVAPREDNEQFF
CDR3 DNA: TGTGCCAGCAGCGTAGCTCCGCGGGAGGACAATGAGCAGTTCTTC

D gene: -
J gene: TRBJ1-5
clone size: once
V gene: TRBV7-2
CDR3 protein: CASSTDSSNQPQHF
CDR3 DNA: TGTGCCAGCAGCACGGACAGCTCCAATCAGCCCCAGCATTTT

D gene: -
J gene: TRBJ2-5
clone size: -
V gene: TRBV6-6
CDR3 protein: CASTREVHNEQYF
CDR3 DNA: TGTGCCAGCACTAGAGAAGTCCACAATGAGCAGTACTTC

D gene: -
J gene: TRBJ2-7
clone size: -
V gene: TRBV4-3
CDR3 protein: CASSQTGPPTYEQYF
CDR3 DNA: TGCGCCAGCAGCCAAACGGGACCCCCCACCTACGAGCAGTACTTC

D gene: -
J gene: TRBJ2-6
clone size: -
V gene: TRBV10-3
CDR3 protein: CAISESGEGSGANVLTF
CDR3 DNA: TGTGCCATCAGTGAGTCAGGGGAAGGGTCTGGGGCCAACGTCCTGACTTTC

D gene: TRBD1
J gene: TRBJ2-7
clone size: few
V gene: TRBV29-1
CDR3 protein: CSVARWDRDSYEQYF
CDR3 DNA: TGCAGCGTTGCGCGTTGGGACAGGGACTCCTACGAGCAGTACTTC

D gene: TRBD1
J gene: TRBJ2-5
clone size: many
V gene: TRBV12-3/TRBV12-4
CDR3 protein: CASSFTGGETQYF
CDR3 DNA: TGTGCCAGCAGCTTTACAGGGGGCGAGACCCAGTACTTC

D gene: -
J gene: TRBJ1-4
clone size: -
V gene: TRBV6-1
CDR3 protein: CASSEQPGSTNEKLFF
CDR3 DNA: TGTGCCAGCAGTGAGCAACCGGGGTCAACTAATGAAAAACTGTTTTTT

D gene: TRBD1
J gene: TRBJ1-2
clone size: -
V gene: TRBV28
CDR3 protein: CASQGGGVGYGYTF
CDR3 DNA: TGTGCCAGCCAAGGAGGGGGCGTTGGCTATGGCTACACCTTC

D gene: -
J gene: TRBJ2-7
clone size: -
V gene: TRBV29-1
CDR3 protein: CSVRLTLSYEQYF
CDR3 DNA: TGCAGCGTTCGGCTCACCCTCTCCTACGAGCAGTACTTC